This TCR beta chain emerged from a study of cytomegalovirus exposure and HLA in healthy donors. It was with 60 Vbeta and 13 Jbeta primers that the PCR ran. Some clones are missing from TCRdb's copy, which holds only in-frame ones; the method was immunoSEQ multiplex PCR. The sample consists of 100,000 or so clones, around four fifths of them appearing once. CDR1 is SEHNR and CDR2 is FQNEAQ in the germline V gene (reference sequence). There are 13 residues in the CDR3. Trimming removed 5 bases from V and 11 bases from J, with 18 bases in between. Sequencing was carried out using PBMCs. The sequence was obtained from a man between 35 and 55 years old in good health and CMV-seronegative. The V gene is TRBV7-9, the J gene TRBJ1-1; D may be TRBD1 (6 bases). The CDR3, as DNA: TGTGCCAGCAGCGGACCAGGGGAAGTAGACGCTTTCTTT. This encodes CASSGPGEVDAFF.